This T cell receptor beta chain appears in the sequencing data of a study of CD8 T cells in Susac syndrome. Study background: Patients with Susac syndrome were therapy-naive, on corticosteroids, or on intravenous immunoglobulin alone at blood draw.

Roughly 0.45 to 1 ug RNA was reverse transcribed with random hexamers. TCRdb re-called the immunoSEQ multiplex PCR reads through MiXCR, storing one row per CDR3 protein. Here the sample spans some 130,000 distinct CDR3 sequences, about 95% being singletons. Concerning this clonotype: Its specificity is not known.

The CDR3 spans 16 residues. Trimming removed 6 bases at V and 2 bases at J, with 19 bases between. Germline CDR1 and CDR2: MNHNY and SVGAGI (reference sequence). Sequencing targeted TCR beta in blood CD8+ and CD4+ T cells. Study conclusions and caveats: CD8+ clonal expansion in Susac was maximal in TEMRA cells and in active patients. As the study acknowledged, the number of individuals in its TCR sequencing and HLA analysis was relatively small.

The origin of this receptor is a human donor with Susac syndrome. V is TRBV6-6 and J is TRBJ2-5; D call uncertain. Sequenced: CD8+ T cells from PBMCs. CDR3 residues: CASSQSLGYEQETQYF. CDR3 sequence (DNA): TGTGCCAGCAGCCAATCATTGGGATACGAACAAGAGACCCAGTACTTC.